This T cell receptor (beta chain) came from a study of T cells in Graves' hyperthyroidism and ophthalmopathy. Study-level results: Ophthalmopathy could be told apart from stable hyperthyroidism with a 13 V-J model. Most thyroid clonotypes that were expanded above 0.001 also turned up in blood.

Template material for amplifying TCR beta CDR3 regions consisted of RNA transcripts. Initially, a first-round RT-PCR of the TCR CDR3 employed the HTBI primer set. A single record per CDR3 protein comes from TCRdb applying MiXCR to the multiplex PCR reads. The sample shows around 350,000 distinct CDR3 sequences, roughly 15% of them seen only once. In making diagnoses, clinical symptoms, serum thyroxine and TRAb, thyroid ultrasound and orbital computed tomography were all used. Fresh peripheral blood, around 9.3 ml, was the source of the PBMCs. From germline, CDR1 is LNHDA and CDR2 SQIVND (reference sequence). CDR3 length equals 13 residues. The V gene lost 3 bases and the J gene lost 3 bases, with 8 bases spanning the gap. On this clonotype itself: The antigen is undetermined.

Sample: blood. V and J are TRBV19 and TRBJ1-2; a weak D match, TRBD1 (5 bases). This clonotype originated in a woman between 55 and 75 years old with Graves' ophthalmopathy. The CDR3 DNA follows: TGTGCCAGTAGTATTCCGGGGGACTATGGCTACACCTTC. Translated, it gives CASSIPGDYGYTF.